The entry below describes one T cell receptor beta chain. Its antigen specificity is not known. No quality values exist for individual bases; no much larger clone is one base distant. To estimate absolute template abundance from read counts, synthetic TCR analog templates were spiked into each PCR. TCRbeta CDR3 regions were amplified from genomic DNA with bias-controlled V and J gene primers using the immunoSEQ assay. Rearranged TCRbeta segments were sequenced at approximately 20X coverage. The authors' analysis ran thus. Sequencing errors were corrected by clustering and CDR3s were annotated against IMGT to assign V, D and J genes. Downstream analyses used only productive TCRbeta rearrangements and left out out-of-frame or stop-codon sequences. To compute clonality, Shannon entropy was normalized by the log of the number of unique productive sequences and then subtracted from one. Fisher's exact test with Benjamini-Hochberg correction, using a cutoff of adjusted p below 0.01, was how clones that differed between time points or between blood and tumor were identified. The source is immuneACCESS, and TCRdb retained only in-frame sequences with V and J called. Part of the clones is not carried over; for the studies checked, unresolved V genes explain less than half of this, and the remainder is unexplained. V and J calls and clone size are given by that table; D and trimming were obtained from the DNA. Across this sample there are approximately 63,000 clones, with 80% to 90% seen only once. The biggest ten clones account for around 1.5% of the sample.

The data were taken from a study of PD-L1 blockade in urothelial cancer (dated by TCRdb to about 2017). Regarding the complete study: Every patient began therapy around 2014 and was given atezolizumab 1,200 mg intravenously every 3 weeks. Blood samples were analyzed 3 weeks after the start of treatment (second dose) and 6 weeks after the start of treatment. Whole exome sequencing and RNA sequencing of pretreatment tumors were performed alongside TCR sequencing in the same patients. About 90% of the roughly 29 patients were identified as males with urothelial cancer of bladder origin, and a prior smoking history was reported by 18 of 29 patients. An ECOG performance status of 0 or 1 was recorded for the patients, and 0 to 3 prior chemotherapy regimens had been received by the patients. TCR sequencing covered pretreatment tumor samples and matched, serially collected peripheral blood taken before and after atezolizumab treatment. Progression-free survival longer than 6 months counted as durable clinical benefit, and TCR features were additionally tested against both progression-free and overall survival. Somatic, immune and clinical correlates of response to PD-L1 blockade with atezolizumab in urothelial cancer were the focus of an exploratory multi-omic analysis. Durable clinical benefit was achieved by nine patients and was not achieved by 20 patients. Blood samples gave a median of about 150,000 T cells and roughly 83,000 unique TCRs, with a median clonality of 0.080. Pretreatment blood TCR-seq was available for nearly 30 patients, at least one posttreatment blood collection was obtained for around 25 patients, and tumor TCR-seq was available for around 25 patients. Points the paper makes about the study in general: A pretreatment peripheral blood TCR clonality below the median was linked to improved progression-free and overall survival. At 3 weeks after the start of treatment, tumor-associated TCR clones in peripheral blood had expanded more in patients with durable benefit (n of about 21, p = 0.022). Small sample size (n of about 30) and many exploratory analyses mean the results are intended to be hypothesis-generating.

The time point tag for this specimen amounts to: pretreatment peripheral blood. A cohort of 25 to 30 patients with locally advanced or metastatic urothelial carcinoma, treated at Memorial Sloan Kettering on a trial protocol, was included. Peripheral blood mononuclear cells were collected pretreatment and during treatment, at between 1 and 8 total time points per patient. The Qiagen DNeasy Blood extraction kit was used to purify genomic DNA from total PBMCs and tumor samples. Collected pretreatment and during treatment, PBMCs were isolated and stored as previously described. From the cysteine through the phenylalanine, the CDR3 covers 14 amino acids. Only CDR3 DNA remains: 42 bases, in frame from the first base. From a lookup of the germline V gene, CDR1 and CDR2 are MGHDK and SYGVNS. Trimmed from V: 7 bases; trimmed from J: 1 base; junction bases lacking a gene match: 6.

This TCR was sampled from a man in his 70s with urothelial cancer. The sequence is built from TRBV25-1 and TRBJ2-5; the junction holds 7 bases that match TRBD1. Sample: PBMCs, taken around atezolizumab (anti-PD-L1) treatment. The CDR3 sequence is CASTRDSFQETQYF. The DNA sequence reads TGTGCCAGCACCAGGGACAGTTTCCAAGAGACCCAGTACTTC.